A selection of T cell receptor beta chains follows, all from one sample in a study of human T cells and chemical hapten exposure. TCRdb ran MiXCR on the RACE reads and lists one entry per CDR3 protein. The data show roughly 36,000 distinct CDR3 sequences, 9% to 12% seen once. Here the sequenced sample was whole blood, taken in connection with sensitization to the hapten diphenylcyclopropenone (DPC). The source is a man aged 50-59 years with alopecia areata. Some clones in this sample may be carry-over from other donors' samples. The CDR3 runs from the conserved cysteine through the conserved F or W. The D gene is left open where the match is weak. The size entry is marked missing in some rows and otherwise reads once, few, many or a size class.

CASSSLTGEGTDTQYF	TGTGCCAGCAGCTCACTAACAGGGGAGGGGACAGATACGCAGTATTTT	many	-	TRBV7-9	TRBJ2-3
CASSLSQGAGYTF	TGTGCCAGCAGTTTATCTCAGGGGGCTGGCTACACCTTC	many	TRBD1	TRBV27	TRBJ1-2
CASSLGTSRSYNEQFF	TGCGCCAGCAGCCTTGGGACTAGCCGATCCTACAATGAGCAGTTCTTC	-	TRBD2	TRBV5-1	TRBJ2-1
CASSQDSGGGTEAFF	TGTGCCAGCAGCCAAGACTCCGGCGGAGGGACTGAAGCTTTCTTT	many	-	TRBV7-2	TRBJ1-1
CAISGQGAGNEQYF	TGTGCCATCAGTGGTCAGGGGGCTGGGAACGAGCAGTACTTC	many	TRBD1	TRBV10-3	TRBJ2-7
CSLEAGGETQYF	TGCAGTTTAGAGGCGGGAGGAGAAACGCAGTATTTT	-	TRBD2	TRBV20-1	TRBJ2-3
CSAYPGTGGDQPQHF	TGCAGTGCTTATCCCGGGACAGGGGGCGATCAGCCCCAGCATTTT	many	TRBD1	TRBV20-1	TRBJ1-5
CAIRPGLGDRGQFF	TGTGCCATCAGACCGGGACTGGGGGATCGTGGGCAGTTCTTC	many	-	TRBV10-3	TRBJ2-1
CASTGLLNTEAFF	TGTGCCAGCACTGGCCTCTTGAACACTGAAGCTTTCTTT	many	-	TRBV9	TRBJ1-1
CASNLGQGRNTGELFF	TGTGCCAGCAACCTAGGACAGGGGCGGAACACCGGGGAGCTGTTTTTT	many	TRBD1	TRBV7-9	TRBJ2-2
CASSILRSSGNTIYF	TGTGCCAGCAGCATCCTCAGGAGCTCTGGAAACACCATATATTTT	-	-	TRBV7-2	TRBJ1-3
CASSQTSGIHNEQFF	TGTGCCAGCAGTCAGACTAGCGGGATTCACAATGAGCAGTTCTTC	few	TRBD2	TRBV7-2	TRBJ2-1
CASRPSGSIYEQYF	TGTGCCAGCAGACCTAGCGGTTCTATCTACGAGCAGTACTTC	many	TRBD2	TRBV6-5	TRBJ2-7
CASRISGIRADTQYF	TGTGCCAGCAGGATTAGCGGGATCAGGGCAGATACGCAGTATTTT	many	TRBD2	TRBV12-3/TRBV12-4	TRBJ2-3
CASSDYLNYGYTF	TGTGCCAGCAGTGATTACCTTAACTATGGCTACACCTTC	many	-	TRBV6-1	TRBJ1-2
CASSLAVGINNEQFF	TGTGCCAGCAGCTTAGCGGTCGGGATAAACAATGAGCAGTTCTTC	many	-	TRBV11-2	TRBJ2-1
CASSPTVRGVTNIQYF	TGTGCCAGCAGCCCAACAGTTCGGGGGGTAACAAACATTCAGTACTTC	-	TRBD2	TRBV28	TRBJ2-4
CASSLAGSGANVLTF	TGTGCCAGCAGCTTAGCGGGCTCTGGGGCCAACGTCCTGACTTTC	few	-	TRBV11-2	TRBJ2-6
CASSLVAVGTAYEQYF	TGCGCCAGCAGCTTAGTGGCGGTCGGGACGGCTTATGAGCAGTACTTC	few	-	TRBV5-1	TRBJ2-7
CASSPGRAEETQYF	TGTGCCAGCAGCCCAGGCAGGGCGGAGGAGACCCAGTACTTC	-	-	TRBV7-9	TRBJ2-5
CASKRVEREVAYNEQFF	TGTGCCAGCAAGCGGGTAGAGCGGGAGGTGGCCTACAATGAGCAGTTCTTC	many	TRBD2	TRBV2	TRBJ2-1
CASSRSGGNEQFF	TGTGCCAGCAGCCGATCAGGGGGCAATGAGCAGTTCTTC	many	TRBD1	TRBV3-1	TRBJ2-1
CASSYDRTSGRLGEQFF	TGTGCCAGCAGTTACGATCGTACTAGCGGGAGATTAGGTGAGCAGTTCTTC	many	TRBD2	TRBV6-2/TRBV6-3	TRBJ2-1
CASSQDQGAEDGYTF	TGCGCCAGCAGCCAAGATCAGGGAGCAGAGGATGGCTACACCTTC	-	-	TRBV4-3	TRBJ1-2
CASSLSLRADTQYF	TGTGCCAGCAGCTTGAGTCTCCGCGCAGATACGCAGTATTTT	-	-	TRBV5-6	TRBJ2-3
CASSPARLAGGETQYF	TGTGCCAGCTCACCGGCCCGACTAGCGGGTGGAGAGACCCAGTACTTC	many	TRBD2	TRBV18	TRBJ2-5
CASSLRPATADTQYF	TGTGCCAGCAGCTTACGTCCAGCTACGGCAGATACGCAGTATTTT	many	-	TRBV11-2	TRBJ2-3
CASSYVLGWAYEQYF	TGTGCCAGCAGTTACGTTCTAGGATGGGCCTACGAGCAGTACTTC	many	-	TRBV6-2/TRBV6-3	TRBJ2-7
CASSFGGNEKLFF	TGTGCCAGCAGTTTTGGTGGTAATGAAAAACTGTTTTTT	-	-	TRBV28	TRBJ1-4
CASSLGQTPAYEQYF	TGCGCCAGCAGCCTGGGACAGACCCCCGCGTACGAGCAGTACTTC	-	TRBD1	TRBV4-3	TRBJ2-7
CATSDRSRGLLDIDTQYF	TGTGCCACCAGTGATCGATCAAGAGGACTGCTAGACATAGATACGCAGTATTTT	few	-	TRBV24-1	TRBJ2-3
CASSLGQANSPLHF	TGTGCCAGCAGCTTGGGACAGGCAAATTCACCCCTCCACTTT	-	TRBD1	TRBV28	TRBJ1-6
CASSQDGLNTEAFF	TGTGCCAGCAGCCAAGACGGCTTGAACACTGAAGCTTTCTTT	many	-	TRBV3-1	TRBJ1-1
CASSWLINQPQHF	TGTGCCAGCAGTTGGCTCATCAATCAGCCCCAGCATTTT	many	-	TRBV12-3/TRBV12-4	TRBJ1-5
CASSPRRRPGLAGGSHTGELFF	TGTGCCAGCAGCCCCCGCCGGAGACCGGGACTAGCGGGAGGGTCGCACACCGGGGAGCTGTTTTTT	-	TRBD2	TRBV7-6	TRBJ2-2
CASSLIRTGRSGPNYEQYF	TGTGCCAGCAGTCTTATAAGGACAGGTCGAAGCGGACCCAACTACGAGCAGTACTTC	many	TRBD1	TRBV6-1	TRBJ2-7
CSVVTPAPGVEQYF	TGCAGCGTCGTTACGCCGGCCCCAGGGGTCGAGCAGTACTTC	many	-	TRBV29-1	TRBJ2-7